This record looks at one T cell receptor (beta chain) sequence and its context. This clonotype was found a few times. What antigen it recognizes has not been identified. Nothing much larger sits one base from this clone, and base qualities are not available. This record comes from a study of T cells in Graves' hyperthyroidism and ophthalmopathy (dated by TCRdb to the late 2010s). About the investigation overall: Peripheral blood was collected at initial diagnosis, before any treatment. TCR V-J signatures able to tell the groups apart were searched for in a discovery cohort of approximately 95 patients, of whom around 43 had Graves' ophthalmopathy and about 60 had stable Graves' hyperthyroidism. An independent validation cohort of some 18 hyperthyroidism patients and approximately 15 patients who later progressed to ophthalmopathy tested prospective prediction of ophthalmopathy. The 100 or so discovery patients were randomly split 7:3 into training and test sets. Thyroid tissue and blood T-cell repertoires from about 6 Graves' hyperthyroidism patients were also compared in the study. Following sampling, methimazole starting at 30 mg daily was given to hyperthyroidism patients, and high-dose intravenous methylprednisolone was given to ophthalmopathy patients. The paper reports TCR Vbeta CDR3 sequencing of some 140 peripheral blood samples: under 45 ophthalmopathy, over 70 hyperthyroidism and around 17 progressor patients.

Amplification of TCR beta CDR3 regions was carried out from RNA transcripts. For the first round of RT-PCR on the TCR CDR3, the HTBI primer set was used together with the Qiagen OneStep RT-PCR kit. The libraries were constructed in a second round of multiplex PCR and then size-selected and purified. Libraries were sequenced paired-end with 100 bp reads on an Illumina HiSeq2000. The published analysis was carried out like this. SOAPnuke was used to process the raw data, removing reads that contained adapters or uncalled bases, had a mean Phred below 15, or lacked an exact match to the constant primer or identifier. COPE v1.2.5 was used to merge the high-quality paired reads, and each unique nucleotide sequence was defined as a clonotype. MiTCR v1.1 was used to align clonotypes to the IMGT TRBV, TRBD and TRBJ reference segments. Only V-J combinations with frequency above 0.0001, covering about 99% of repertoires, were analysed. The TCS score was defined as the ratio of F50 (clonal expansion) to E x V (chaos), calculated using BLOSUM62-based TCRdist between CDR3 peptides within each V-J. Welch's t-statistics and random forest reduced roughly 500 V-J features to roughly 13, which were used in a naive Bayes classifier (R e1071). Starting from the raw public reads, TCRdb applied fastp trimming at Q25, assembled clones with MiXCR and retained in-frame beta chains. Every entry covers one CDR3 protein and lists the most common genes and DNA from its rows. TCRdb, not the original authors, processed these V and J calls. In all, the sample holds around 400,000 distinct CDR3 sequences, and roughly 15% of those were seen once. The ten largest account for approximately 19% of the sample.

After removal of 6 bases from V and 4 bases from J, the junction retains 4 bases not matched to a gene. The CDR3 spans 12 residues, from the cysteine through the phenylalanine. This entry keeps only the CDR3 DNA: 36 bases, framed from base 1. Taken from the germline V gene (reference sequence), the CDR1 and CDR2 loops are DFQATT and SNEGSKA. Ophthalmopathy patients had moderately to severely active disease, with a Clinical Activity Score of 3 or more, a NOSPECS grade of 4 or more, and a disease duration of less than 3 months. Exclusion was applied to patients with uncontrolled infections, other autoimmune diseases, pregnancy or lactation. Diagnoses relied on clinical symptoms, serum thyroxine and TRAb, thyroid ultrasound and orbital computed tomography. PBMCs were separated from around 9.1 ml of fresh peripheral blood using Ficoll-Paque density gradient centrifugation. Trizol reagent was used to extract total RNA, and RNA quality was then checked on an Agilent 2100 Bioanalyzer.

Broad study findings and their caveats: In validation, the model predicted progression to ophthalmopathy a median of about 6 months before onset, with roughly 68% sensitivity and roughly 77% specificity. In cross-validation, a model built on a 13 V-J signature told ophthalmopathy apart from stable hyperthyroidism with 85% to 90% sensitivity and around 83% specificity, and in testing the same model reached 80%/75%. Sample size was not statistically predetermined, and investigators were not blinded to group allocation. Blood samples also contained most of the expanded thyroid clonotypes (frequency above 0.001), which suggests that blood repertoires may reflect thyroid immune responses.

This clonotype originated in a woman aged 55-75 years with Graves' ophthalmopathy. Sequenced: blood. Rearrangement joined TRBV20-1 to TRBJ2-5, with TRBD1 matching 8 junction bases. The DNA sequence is TGCAGTGCCGTGACAGGGGTAGAGACCCAGTACTTC. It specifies CSAVTGVETQYF.